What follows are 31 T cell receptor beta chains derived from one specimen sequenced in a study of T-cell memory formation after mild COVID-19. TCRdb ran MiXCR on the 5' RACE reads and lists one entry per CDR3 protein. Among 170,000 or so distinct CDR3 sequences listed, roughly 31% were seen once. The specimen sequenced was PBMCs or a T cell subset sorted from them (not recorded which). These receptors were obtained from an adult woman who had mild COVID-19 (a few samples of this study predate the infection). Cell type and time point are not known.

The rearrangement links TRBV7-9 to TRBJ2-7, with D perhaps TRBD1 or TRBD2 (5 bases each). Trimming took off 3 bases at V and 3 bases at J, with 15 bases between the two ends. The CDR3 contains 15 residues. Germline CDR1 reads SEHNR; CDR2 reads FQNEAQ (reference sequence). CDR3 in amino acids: CASSFPSGSRYEQYF. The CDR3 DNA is TGTGCCAGCAGCTTTCCCTCAGGGAGCCGCTACGAGCAGTACTTC.

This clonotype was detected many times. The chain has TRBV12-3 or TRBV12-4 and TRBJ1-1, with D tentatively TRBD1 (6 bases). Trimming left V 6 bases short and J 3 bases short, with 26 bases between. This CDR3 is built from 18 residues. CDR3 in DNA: TGTGCCAGCAGATCGTATAGGTTGGGACACCGGGAAGACACTGAAGCTTTCTTT. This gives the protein CASRSYRLGHREDTEAFF.

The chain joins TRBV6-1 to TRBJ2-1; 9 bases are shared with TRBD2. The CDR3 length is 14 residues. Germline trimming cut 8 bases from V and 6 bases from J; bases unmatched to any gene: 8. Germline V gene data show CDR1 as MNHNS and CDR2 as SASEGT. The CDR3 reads CASLSGSTFNEQFF. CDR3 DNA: TGTGCCAGCCTTAGCGGGAGTACGTTCAATGAGCAGTTCTTC.

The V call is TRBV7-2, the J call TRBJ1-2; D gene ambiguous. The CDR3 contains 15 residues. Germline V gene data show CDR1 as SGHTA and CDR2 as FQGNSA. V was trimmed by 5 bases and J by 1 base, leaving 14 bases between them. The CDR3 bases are TGTGCCAGCAGCCCTTACATAGCTCTTAACTATGGCTACACCTTC. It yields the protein CASSPYIALNYGYTF.

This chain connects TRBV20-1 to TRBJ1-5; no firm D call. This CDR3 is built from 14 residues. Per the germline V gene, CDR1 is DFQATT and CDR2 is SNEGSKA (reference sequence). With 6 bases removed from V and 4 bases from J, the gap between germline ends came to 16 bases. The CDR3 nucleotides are TGCAGTGCGACTACCGGGCCTAAAAATCAGCCCCAGCATTTT. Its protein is CSATTGPKNQPQHF.

The chain's CDR3 is CATSRSTYEREPGNEQFF. Written as DNA, the CDR3 is TGTGCCACCAGCAGGTCCACCTACGAGCGGGAGCCAGGCAATGAGCAGTTCTTC. The chain combines TRBV15 with TRBJ2-1, with 8 nucleotides matching TRBD2. V was clipped by 3 bases and J by 6 bases; unmatched bases: 16. There are 18 residues in the CDR3. The V gene's germline CDR1 is LNHNV and CDR2 YYDKDF (reference sequence).

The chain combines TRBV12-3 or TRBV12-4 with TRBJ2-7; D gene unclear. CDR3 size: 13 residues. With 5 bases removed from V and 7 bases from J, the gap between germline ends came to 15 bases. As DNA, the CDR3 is TGTGCCAGCAGTCCCCGGGCCGCCTGGGAGCAGTACTTC. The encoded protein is CASSPRAAWEQYF.

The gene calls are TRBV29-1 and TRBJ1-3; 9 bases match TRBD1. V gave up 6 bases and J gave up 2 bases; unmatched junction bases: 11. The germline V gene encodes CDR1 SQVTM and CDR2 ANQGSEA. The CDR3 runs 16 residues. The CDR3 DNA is TGCAGCGTCAATTCCCCGGGACAGGGTCCTGGAAACACCATATATTTT. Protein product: CSVNSPGQGPGNTIYF.

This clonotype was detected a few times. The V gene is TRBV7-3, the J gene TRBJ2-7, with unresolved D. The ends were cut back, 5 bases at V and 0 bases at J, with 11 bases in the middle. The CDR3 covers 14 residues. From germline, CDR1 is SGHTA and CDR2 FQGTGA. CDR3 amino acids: CASSPSSSSYEQYF. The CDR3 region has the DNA TGTGCCAGCAGCCCTTCCTCAAGCTCCTACGAGCAGTACTTC.

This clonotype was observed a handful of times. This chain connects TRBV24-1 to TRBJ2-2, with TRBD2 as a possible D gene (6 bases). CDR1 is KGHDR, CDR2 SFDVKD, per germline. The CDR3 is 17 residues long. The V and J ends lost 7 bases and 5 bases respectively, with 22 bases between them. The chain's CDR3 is CATSEGGVRRWTGELFF. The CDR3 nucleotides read TGTGCCACCAGCGAAGGCGGGGTCCGGAGGTGGACCGGGGAGCTGTTTTTT.

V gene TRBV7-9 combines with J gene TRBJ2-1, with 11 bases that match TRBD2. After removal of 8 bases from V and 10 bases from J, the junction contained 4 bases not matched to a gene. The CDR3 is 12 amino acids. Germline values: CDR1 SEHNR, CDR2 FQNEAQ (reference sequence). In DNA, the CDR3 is TGTGCCAGCTTGGGACTAGCGGTCGAGCAGTTCTTC. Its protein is CASLGLAVEQFF.

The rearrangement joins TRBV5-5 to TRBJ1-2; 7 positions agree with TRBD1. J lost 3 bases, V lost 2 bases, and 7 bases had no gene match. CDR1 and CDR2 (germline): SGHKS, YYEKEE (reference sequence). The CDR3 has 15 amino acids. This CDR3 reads CASSFDRVSDYGYTF. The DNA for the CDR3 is TGTGCCAGCAGCTTTGACAGGGTGAGCGACTATGGCTACACCTTC.

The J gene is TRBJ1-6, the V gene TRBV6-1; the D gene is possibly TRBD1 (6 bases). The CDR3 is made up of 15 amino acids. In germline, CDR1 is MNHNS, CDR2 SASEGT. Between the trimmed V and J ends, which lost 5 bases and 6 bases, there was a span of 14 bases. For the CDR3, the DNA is TGTGCCAGCAGTACTCCAGGGGCAGGTAATTCACCCCTCCACTTT. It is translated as CASSTPGAGNSPLHF.

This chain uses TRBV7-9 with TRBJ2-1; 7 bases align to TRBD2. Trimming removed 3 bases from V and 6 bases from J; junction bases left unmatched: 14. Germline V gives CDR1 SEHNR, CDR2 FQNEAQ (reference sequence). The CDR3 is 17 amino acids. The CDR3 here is CASSFPPGLPKGNEQFF. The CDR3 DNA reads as TGTGCCAGCAGCTTTCCACCGGGACTACCAAAAGGCAATGAGCAGTTCTTC.

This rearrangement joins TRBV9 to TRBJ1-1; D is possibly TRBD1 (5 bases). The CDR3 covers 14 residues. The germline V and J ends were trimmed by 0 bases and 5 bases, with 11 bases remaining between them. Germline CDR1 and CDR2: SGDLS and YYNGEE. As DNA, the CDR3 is TGTGCCAGCAGCGTAGGGATGGAGGGGACTGAAGCTTTCTTT. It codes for CASSVGMEGTEAFF.

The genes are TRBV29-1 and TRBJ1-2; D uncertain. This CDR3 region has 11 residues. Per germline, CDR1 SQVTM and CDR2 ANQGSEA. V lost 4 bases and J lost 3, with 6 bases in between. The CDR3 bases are TGCAGCGTTGGGGGTGACTATGGCTACACCTTC. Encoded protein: CSVGGDYGYTF.

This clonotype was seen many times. The CDR3 nucleotides read TGTGCCAGCAGCTTAGGGGGCGCGAACACTGAAGCTTTCTTT. Protein sequence: CASSLGGANTEAFF. This sequence joins TRBV7-2 and TRBJ1-1, with D possibly matching TRBD1 (5 bases). The CDR3 has 14 residues. The V and J ends lost 1 base and 1 base respectively, with 7 bases between them. The germline CDR1 and CDR2 sequences are SGHTA and FQGNSA.

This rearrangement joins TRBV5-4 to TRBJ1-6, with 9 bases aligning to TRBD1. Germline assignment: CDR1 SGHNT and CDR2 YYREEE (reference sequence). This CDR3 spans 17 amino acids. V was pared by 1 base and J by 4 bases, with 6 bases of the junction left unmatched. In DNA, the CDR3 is TGTGCCAGCAGCTTGAGTACAGGGGGCCCGTATAATTCACCCCTCCACTTT. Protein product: CASSLSTGGPYNSPLHF. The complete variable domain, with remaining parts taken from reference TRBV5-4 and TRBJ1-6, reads ETGVTQSPTHLIKTRGQQVTLRCSSQSGHNTVSWYQQALGQGPQFIFQYYREEENGRGNFPPRFSGLQFPNYSSELNVNALELDDSALYLCASSLSTGGPYNSPLHFGNGTRLTVT.

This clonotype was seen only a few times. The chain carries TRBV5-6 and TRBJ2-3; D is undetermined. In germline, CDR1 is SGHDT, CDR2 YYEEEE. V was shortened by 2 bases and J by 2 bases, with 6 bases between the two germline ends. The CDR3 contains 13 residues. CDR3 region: CASSFQTTDTQYF. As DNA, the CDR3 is TGTGCCAGCAGCTTCCAGACCACAGATACGCAGTATTTT. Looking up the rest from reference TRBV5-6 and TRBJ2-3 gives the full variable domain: DAGVTQSPTHLIKTRGQQVTLRCSPKSGHDTVSWYQQALGQGPQFIFQYYEEEERQRGNFPDRFSGHQFPNYSSELNVNALLLGDSALYLCASSFQTTDTQYFGPGTRLTVL.

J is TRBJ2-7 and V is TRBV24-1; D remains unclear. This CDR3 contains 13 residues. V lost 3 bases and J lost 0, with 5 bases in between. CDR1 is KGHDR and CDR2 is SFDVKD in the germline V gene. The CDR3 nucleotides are TGTGCCACCAGTGATCCCATCTCCTACGAGCAGTACTTC. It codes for CATSDPISYEQYF.

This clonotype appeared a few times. The CDR3: CSARLDRVSDTQYF. The CDR3 region has the DNA TGCAGTGCCCGACTCGACAGGGTTTCAGATACGCAGTATTTT. The chain joins TRBV20-1 to TRBJ2-3; the match to TRBD1 covers 7 bases. This CDR3 comprises 14 residues. Germline V gene lookup returns CDR1 DFQATT and CDR2 SNEGSKA (reference sequence). After removal of 6 bases from V and 4 bases from J, the junction contained 10 bases not matched to a gene.

CDR3 sequence: CASSQGSVYEQYF. The CDR3 region has the DNA TGTGCCAGCAGCCAAGGGTCCGTCTACGAGCAGTACTTC. The V call is TRBV4-2, the J call TRBJ2-7; the D is unclear. The CDR3 spans 13 residues. V shed 1 base and J shed 3 bases, with 7 bases lying between them. CDR1 and CDR2 from the germline V gene are LGHNA and YNFKEQ.

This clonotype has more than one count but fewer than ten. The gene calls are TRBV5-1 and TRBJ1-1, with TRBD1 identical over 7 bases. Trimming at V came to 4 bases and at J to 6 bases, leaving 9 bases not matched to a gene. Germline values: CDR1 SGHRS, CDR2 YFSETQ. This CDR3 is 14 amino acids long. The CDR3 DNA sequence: TGCGCCAGCAGCCCGGCGGGTGGGACAGCTGAAGCTTTCTTT. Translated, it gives CASSPAGGTAEAFF.

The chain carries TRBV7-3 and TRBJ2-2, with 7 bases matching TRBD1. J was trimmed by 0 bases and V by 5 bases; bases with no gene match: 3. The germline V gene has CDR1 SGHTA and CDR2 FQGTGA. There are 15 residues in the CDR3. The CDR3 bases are TGTGCCAGCAGCCCCGGGACAGCGAACACCGGGGAGCTGTTTTTT. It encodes CASSPGTANTGELFF. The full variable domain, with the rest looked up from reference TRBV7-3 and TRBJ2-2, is GAGVSQTPSNKVTEKGKYVELRCDPISGHTALYWYRQSLGQGPEFLIYFQGTGAADDSGLPNDRFFAVRPEGSVSTLKIQRTERGDSAVYLCASSPGTANTGELFFGEGSRLTVL.

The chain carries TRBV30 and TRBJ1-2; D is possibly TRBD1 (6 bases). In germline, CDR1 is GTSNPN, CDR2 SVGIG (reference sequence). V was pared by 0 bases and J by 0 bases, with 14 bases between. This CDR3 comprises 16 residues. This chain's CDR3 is CAWSVSGGRPNYGYTF. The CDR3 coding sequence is TGTGCCTGGAGTGTATCCGGGGGGCGGCCTAACTATGGCTACACCTTC.

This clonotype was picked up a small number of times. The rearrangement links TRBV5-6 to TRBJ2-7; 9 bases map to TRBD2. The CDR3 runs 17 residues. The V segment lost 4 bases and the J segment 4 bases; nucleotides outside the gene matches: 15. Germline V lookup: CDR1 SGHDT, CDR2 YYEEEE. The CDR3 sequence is CASSGGAMGLALYEQYF. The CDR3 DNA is TGTGCCAGCAGCGGCGGGGCCATGGGACTAGCTCTTTACGAGCAGTACTTC.

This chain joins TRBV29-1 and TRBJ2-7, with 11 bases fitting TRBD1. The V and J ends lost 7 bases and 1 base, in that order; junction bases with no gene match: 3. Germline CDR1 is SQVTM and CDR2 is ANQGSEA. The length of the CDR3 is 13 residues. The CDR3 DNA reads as TGCAGCGCGGGACAGGGGGGTTCCTACGAGCAGTACTTC. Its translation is CSAGQGGSYEQYF.

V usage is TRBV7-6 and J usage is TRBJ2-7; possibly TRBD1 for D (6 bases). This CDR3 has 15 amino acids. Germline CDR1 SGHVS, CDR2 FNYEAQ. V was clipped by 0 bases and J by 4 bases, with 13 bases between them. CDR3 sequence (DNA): TGTGCCAGCAGCTTAGCGGTAGGACAGTCGTACGAGCAGTACTTC. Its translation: CASSLAVGQSYEQYF. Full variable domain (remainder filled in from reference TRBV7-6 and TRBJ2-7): GAGVSQSPRYKVTKRGQDVALRCDPISGHVSLYWYRQALGQGPEFLTYFNYEAQQDKSGLPNDRFSAERPEGSISTLTIQRTEQRDSAMYRCASSLAVGQSYEQYFGPGTRLTVT.

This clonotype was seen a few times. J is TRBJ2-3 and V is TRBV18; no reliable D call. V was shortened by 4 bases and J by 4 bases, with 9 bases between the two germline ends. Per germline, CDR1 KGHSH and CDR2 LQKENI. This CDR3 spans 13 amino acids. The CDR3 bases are TGTGCCAGCTCACGGGATTTCGCAGATACGCAGTATTTT. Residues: CASSRDFADTQYF. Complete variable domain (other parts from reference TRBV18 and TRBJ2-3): NAGVMQNPRHLVRRRGQEARLRCSPMKGHSHVYWYRQLPEEGLKFMVYLQKENIIDESGMPKERFSAEFPKEGPSILRIQQVVRGDSAAYFCASSRDFADTQYFGPGTRLTVL.

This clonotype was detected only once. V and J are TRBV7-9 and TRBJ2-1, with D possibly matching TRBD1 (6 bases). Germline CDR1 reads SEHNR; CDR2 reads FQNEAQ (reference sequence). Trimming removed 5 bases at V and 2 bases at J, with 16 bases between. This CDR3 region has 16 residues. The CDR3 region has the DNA TGTGCCAGCAGCGCTGCGACAGGTGGGCCCTACAATGAGCAGTTCTTC. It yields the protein CASSAATGGPYNEQFF.

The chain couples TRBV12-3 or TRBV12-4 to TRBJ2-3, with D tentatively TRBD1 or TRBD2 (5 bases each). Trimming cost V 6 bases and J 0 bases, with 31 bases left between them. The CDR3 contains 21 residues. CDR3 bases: TGTGCCAGCAGCAGTTTAAAATTCGGGACGGAGACCGTCTCTAGCACAGATACGCAGTATTTT. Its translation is CASSSLKFGTETVSSTDTQYF.